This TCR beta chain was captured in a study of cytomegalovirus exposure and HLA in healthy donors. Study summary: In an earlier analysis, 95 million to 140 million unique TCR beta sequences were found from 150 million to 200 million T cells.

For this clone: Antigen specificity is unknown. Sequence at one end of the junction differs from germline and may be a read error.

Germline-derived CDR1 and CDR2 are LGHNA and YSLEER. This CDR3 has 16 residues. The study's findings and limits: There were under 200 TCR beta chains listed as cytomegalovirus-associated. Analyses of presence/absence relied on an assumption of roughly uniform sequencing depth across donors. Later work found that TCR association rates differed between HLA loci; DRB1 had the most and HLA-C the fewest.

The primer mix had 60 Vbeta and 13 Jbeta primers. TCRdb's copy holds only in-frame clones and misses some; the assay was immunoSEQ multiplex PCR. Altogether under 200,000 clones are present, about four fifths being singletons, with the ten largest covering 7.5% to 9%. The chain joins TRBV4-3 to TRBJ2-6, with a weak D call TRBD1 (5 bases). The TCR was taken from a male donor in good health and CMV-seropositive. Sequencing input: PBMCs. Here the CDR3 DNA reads TGCGCCAGCAGCCAAGACCCAGGCTCTGGGGCCAACGGCCTGACTTTC. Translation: CASSQDPGSGANGLTF.